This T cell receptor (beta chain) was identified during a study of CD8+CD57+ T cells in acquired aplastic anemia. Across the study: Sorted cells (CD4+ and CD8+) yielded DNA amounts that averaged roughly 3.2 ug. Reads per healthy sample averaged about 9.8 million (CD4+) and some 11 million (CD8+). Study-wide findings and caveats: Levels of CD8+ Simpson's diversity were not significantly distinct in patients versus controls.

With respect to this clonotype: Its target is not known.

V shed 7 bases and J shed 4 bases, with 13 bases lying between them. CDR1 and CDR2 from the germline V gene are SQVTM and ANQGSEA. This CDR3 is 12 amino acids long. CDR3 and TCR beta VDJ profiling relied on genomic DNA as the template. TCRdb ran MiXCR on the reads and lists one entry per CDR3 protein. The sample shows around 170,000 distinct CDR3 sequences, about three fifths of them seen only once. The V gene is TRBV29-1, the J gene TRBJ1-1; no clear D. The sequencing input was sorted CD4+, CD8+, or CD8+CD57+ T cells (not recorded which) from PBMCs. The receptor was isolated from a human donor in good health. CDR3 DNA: TGCAGCGCTACCAATATGGCCACTGAAGCTTTCTTT. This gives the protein CSATNMATEAFF.